The clone carrying this T cell receptor beta chain was counted between two and nine times. Its specificity is not known. This sample is part of a study of T cells after yellow fever vaccination. The study's findings and limits: Contaminants from the bulk population, in the form of abundant clonotypes, could be found in FACS-sorted repertoires.

This CDR3 region has 15 residues. V was trimmed by 6 bases and J by 4 bases, leaving 13 bases between them. Generation of TCR cDNA used 5'RACE template switching (which added a universal primer site and UMIs). TCRdb fed the 5' RACE reads into MiXCR, producing one record per CDR3 protein. The data hold more than 300,000 distinct CDR3 sequences, with around 10% observed a single time. The specimen comprised CD4+ T cells sorted from PBMCs, sampled 45 days after the yellow fever booster vaccination. This clonotype originated in a young man who received the YFV17D yellow fever vaccine. V and J are TRBV12-3 or TRBV12-4 and TRBJ2-6; perhaps TRBD1 as D (6 bases). The CDR3 here is CASREQGAGANVLTF. CDR3 DNA: TGTGCCAGCAGGGAACAGGGAGCCGGGGCCAACGTCCTGACTTTC.